The clone carrying this TCR beta chain was detected once. No antigen is known for it. This sample is drawn from a study of blood T cells in healthy people across ages. Donors each provided about 10 milliliters of peripheral blood. Study results and caveats: Roughly linearly, TCR beta diversity per million T cells fell as age increased.

Germline V gene sequence: CDR1 LGHDT, CDR2 YNNKEL (reference sequence). V lost 4 bases and J 13 bases, leaving 20 bases between the germline ends. The CDR3 length is 14 residues. For the second PCR, which ran for about 7 to 11 cycles, a sample-barcoded 5' primer and a J-beta primer mix were used. Every cDNA molecule carried a tag from a template-switch adaptor bearing 12 random nucleotides. Any given sample supplied a minimum of 3 million CDR3-containing paired-end reads. TCRdb re-called the 5' RACE reads through MiXCR, storing one row per CDR3 protein. The sample contains 850,000 to 1,000,000 distinct CDR3 sequences, 45% to 50% of which appear only once.

The clonotype was recovered from a man younger than 40 in good health. The genes are TRBV3-1 and TRBJ2-1; possibly TRBD1 for D (5 bases). The source material was blood. CDR3 nucleotide sequence: TGTGCCAGCAGCCCCCTCCAGGGAAGAGAGACCCAGTTCTTC. Its translation is CASSPLQGRETQFF.